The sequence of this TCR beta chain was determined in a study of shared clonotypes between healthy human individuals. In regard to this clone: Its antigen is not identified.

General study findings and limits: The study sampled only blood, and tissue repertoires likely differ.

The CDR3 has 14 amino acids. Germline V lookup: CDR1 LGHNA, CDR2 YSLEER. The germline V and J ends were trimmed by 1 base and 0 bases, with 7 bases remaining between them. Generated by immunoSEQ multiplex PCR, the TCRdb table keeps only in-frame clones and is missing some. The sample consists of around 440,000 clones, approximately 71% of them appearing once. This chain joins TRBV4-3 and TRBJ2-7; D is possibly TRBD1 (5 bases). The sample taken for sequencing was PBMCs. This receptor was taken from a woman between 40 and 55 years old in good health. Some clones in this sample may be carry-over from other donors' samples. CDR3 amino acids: CASSQGQYSYEQYF. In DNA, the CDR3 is TGCGCCAGCAGCCAAGGACAGTACTCCTACGAGCAGTACTTC.